The present entry profiles one T cell receptor beta chain with its context. Germline loops: CDR1 GTSNPN, CDR2 SVGIG (reference sequence). V lost 2 bases and J lost 8; bases outside the gene matches: 11. CDR3 length: 14 residues. This sample is part of a study of T cell changes during pregnancy in multiple sclerosis. Assay: immunoSEQ multiplex PCR; the TCRdb copy retains only in-frame clones and omits some. The sample consists of tens of thousands of clones, 94% of them appearing once. The sequencing used peripheral blood, collected in the second trimester of pregnancy. The receptor comes from a female donor in good health, enrolled as a control in a pregnancy study. The chain couples TRBV30 to TRBJ1-2; 7 bases map to TRBD1. DNA of the CDR3: TGTGCCTGGAGTACAACAGGGGTCTCAGGCGGCTACACCTTC. The encoded protein is CAWSTTGVSGGYTF.